The 15 T cell receptor beta chains below were found in one sample sequenced in a study of blood T cell repertoires in COVID-19. Data came from immunoSEQ multiplex PCR; TCRdb stores just in-frame clones and leaves some out. The sample has 25,000 to 30,000 clones; 70% to 90% are singletons. Sequenced sample: peripheral blood. The receptor set was obtained from a human donor in a cohort sampled during active COVID-19.

The V and J genes are TRBV10-2 and TRBJ1-6, with D possibly matching TRBD1 (5 bases). In germline, CDR1 is WSHSY, CDR2 SAAADI. V lost 5 bases and J 13 bases, leaving 18 bases between the germline ends. The CDR3 runs 14 residues. In nucleotides, the CDR3 is TGCGCCAGCAGTTTGGACACGTTTTCGTCGCCCCTCCACTTT. Its translation: CASSLDTFSSPLHF.

This clone came up once. The J gene is TRBJ2-2, the V gene TRBV6-5; 7 nucleotides line up with TRBD1. The CDR3 is made up of 16 amino acids. Germline V gene sequence: CDR1 MNHEY, CDR2 SVGAGI. Trimming took 2 bases from V and 3 from J; bases not matched to a gene: 6. CDR3 protein: CASSYDRAVYTGELFF. The CDR3 bases are TGTGCCAGCAGTTACGACAGGGCGGTGTACACCGGGGAGCTGTTTTTT.

The chain combines TRBV4-2 with TRBJ2-1, with TRBD2 as a possible D gene (5 bases). Germline V gene data show CDR1 as LGHNA and CDR2 as YNFKEQ. V lost 0 bases, J lost 4 bases, and 10 bases lay in between. The CDR3 has 15 amino acids. CDR3 sequence: CASSQDRGGYNEQFF. The CDR3 coding sequence is TGTGCCAGCAGCCAAGATCGCGGAGGTTACAATGAGCAGTTCTTC.

This clone was detected only once. The rearrangement uses TRBV7-2 and TRBJ2-1; possible D gene TRBD1, 6 bases. This CDR3 contains 16 residues. V was pared by 1 base and J by 4 bases, with 14 bases between. In germline, CDR1 is SGHTA, CDR2 FQGNSA. CDR3 sequence (DNA): TGTGCCAGCAGCTTAGTCGGCAGGGGCGAATACAATGAGCAGTTCTTC. Translation: CASSLVGRGEYNEQFF.

CDR3 bases: TGTGCCAGCAGCTTAACGTCCGGGCCCACAGGTCAGTTCTTC. Translating gives CASSLTSGPTGQFF. V is TRBV7-3 and J is TRBJ2-1, with D perhaps matching TRBD1 (5 bases). V dropped 0 bases and J dropped 13 bases, with 16 bases sitting between them. CDR3 length: 14 amino acids. In germline, CDR1 is SGHTA, CDR2 FQGTGA.

This chain's CDR3 is CASSLSGAETTEAFF. The CDR3 nucleotides are TGCGCCAGCAGCTTGTCAGGGGCCGAAACAACTGAAGCTTTCTTT. This chain joins TRBV5-1 and TRBJ1-1, with a tentative D call TRBD1 (6 bases). The V end lost 1 base, the J end lost 5 bases, and 15 bases lay between the germline ends. Per the germline V gene, CDR1 is SGHRS and CDR2 is YFSETQ. The CDR3 is 15 residues long.

The V call is TRBV18, the J call TRBJ2-7, with TRBD2 matching 12 bases. V gave up 3 bases and J gave up 3 bases; unmatched junction bases: 3. The CDR3 is 15 residues long. CDR1 is KGHSH and CDR2 is LQKENI in the germline V gene. The CDR3 spells CASSPTSGSRYEQYF. The CDR3, as DNA: TGTGCCAGCTCACCGACTAGCGGGAGTCGCTACGAGCAGTACTTC. Complete variable domain (other parts from reference TRBV18 and TRBJ2-7): NAGVMQNPRHLVRRRGQEARLRCSPMKGHSHVYWYRQLPEEGLKFMVYLQKENIIDESGMPKERFSAEFPKEGPSILRIQQVVRGDSAAYFCASSPTSGSRYEQYFGPGTRLTVT.

The gene calls are TRBV15 and TRBJ2-1; TRBD2 agrees at 7 bases. This CDR3 spans 17 amino acids. V lost 0 bases, J lost 10 bases, and 15 bases stayed unmatched. Germline CDR1 reads LNHNV; CDR2 reads YYDKDF (reference sequence). The CDR3 bases are TGTGCCACCAGCAGAGACGCCGGACTAGGCAGGACGATCGAGCAGTTCTTC. Protein product: CATSRDAGLGRTIEQFF. The whole variable domain, remainder taken from reference TRBV15 and TRBJ2-1, is DAMVIQNPRYQVTQFGKPVTLSCSQTLNHNVMYWYQQKSSQAPKLLFHYYDKDFNNEADTPDNFQSRRPNTSFCFLDIRSPGLGDTAMYLCATSRDAGLGRTIEQFFGPGTRLTVL.

The chain recombines TRBV28 with TRBJ1-2; weak D call: TRBD1 (6 bases). Germline loops: CDR1 MDHEN, CDR2 SYDVKM. This CDR3 contains 15 residues. Trimming left V 8 bases short and J 4 bases short, with 20 bases between. In DNA form, the CDR3 reads TGTGCCAGCGATGAACAGGGCGACATAAGCTATGGCTACACCTTC. Amino acids: CASDEQGDISYGYTF.

This chain uses TRBV18 with TRBJ2-2; the D gene is possibly TRBD1 (5 bases). CDR1 KGHSH and CDR2 LQKENI come from the germline V gene. CDR3 size: 17 residues. Between the trimmed V and J ends, which lost 3 bases and 1 base, there was a span of 15 bases. The chain's CDR3 is CASSPGDQGMNTGELFF. The CDR3 coding sequence is TGTGCCAGCTCACCCGGCGACCAGGGAATGAACACCGGGGAGCTGTTTTTT.

This clone came up once. The chain links TRBV4-1 to TRBJ2-1, with 13 bases aligning to TRBD2. The CDR3 contains 17 residues. Germline-derived CDR1 and CDR2 are MGHRA and YSYEKL. V trimming: 1 base; J trimming: 9 bases; junction bases outside the gene matches: 9. DNA of the CDR3: TGCGCCAGCAGCCAAGGTCCCGGACTAGCGGGAGCTAGTGAGCAGTTCTTC. The encoded protein is CASSQGPGLAGASEQFF.

The V call is TRBV28, the J call TRBJ2-7; D is possibly TRBD1 (6 bases). Germline V gives CDR1 MDHEN, CDR2 SYDVKM. The CDR3 has 15 residues. V lost 2 bases to trimming and J lost 5 bases, with 16 bases between them. The CDR3 nucleotides are TGTGCCAGCAGTTTAATCGTACAGGGTCGCGACGAGCAGTACTTC. The encoded protein is CASSLIVQGRDEQYF.

This sequence joins TRBV5-4 and TRBJ2-2; 9 bases map to TRBD2. Germline V gene sequence: CDR1 SGHNT, CDR2 YYREEE (reference sequence). Losses at the gene ends were 4 bases for V and 0 bases for J; bases not matched to a gene: 4. The CDR3 is made up of 16 amino acids. In DNA form, the CDR3 reads TGTGCCAGCAGCGCACTAGCGGGCTCGAACACCGGGGAGCTGTTTTTT. This gives the protein CASSALAGSNTGELFF. The variable domain in full, completed from reference TRBV5-4 and TRBJ2-2, reads ETGVTQSPTHLIKTRGQQVTLRCSSQSGHNTVSWYQQALGQGPQFIFQYYREEENGRGNFPPRFSGLQFPNYSSELNVNALELDDSALYLCASSALAGSNTGELFFGEGSRLTVL.

The gene calls are TRBV19 and TRBJ2-5, with 8 bases that match TRBD1. With V trimmed by 10 bases and J by 2 bases, 9 bases remained unmatched. The germline gives CDR1 LNHDA, CDR2 SQIVND (reference sequence). The CDR3 runs to 14 residues. Here the CDR3 reads CATKAGGYQETQYF. The CDR3 bases are TGTGCCACCAAAGCAGGGGGCTATCAAGAGACCCAGTACTTC.

As for this clone: One junction end disagrees with the germline gene, perhaps due to a read error. The V gene is TRBV10-3, the J gene TRBJ2-7, with 7 positions matching TRBD1. CDR1 ENHRY and CDR2 SYGVKD come from the germline V gene. The length of the CDR3 is 13 residues. The CDR3 here is CAISESVGTATSF. The CDR3 DNA reads TGTGCCATCAGTGAGTCTGTGGGGACAGCTACGAGCTTC.